The rows below give T cell receptor beta chains drawn from one sample of a study of blood T cell repertoires in COVID-19. Only in-frame clones appear in the TCRdb table, and some are missing; sequencing was by immunoSEQ multiplex PCR. The sample yields 190,000 or so clones, approximately 82% seen once. The sample taken for sequencing was peripheral blood. These receptor sequences come from a man aged 45 to 65 with active or convalescent COVID-19. CDR3s include the opening cysteine and the closing phenylalanine or tryptophan. D genes are given only for firm matches. For some rows the clone size is stated as once, few or many, or as a class when expanded; others skip it.

.,TRBV6-5,.,TRBJ1-5,TGTGCCAGCAGTCCAGACAGCCTTAATCAGCCCCAGCATTTT,CASSPDSLNQPQHF
.,TRBV7-2,TRBD2,TRBJ2-7,TGTGCCAGCAGCTTAATCGGGAGCGGGGGGGTAGATTTGTACTTC,CASSLIGSGGVDLYF
medium-sized,TRBV7-8,TRBD1,TRBJ1-2,TGTGCCAGCAGGACAGGGGACGGGGGTCTTGGTACCTTC,CASRTGDGGLGTF
.,TRBV3-1/TRBV3-2,.,TRBJ1-3,TGTGCCAGCAGCCAAGGGGCAGGGGCTGGAAACACCATATATTTT,CASSQGAGAGNTIYF
.,TRBV6-1,TRBD2,TRBJ2-3,TGTGCCAGCAGTGAGTCGGTAGCGGGGGGCTACACAGATACGCAGTATTTT,CASSESVAGGYTDTQYF
.,TRBV24-1,.,TRBJ2-1,TGTGCCACCAGTGATTTAGGGGGTCGGGCTTACAATGAGCAGTTCTTC,CATSDLGGRAYNEQFF
.,TRBV10-3,TRBD2,TRBJ2-5,TGTGCCATCAGTGACCAGGGAGGGGAGACCCAGTACTTC,CAISDQGGETQYF
.,TRBV3-1/TRBV3-2,TRBD1,TRBJ2-7,TGTGCCAGCAGCCAAGGGCCGACAGGGGGTGAGCAGTACTTC,CASSQGPTGGEQYF
.,TRBV15,.,TRBJ2-1,TGTGCCACCAGCAGAGGGGGGGTAAGCTACAATGAGCAGTTCTTC,CATSRGGVSYNEQFF
.,TRBV4-2,.,TRBJ1-2,TGTGCCAGCAGCCAAGACCTGTCGGTCTATGGCTACACCTTC,CASSQDLSVYGYTF
.,TRBV3-1/TRBV3-2,TRBD1,TRBJ1-5,TGTGCCAGCAGCCAAGAAGAGAAAAACCCAACCGAAACAGGGGGACATAGCAATCAGCCCCAGCATTTT,CASSQEEKNPTETGGHSNQPQHF
.,TRBV28,.,TRBJ2-2,TGTGCCAGCAATAGAGGAGGGGAAAACACCGGGGAGCTGTTTTTT,CASNRGGENTGELFF
.,TRBV28,TRBD1,TRBJ1-2,TGTGCCAGCAGTTCTACCGGGACAGGGGATGGGGGCTACACCTTC,CASSSTGTGDGGYTF
once,TRBV7-4,.,TRBJ1-5,TGTGCCAGCGGTCCGCCTTCAGATAGCAATCAGCCCCAGCATTTT,CASGPPSDSNQPQHF
.,TRBV9,.,TRBJ1-5,TGTGCCAGCAGTACAGGATCCTATAGCAATCAGCCCCAGCATTTT,CASSTGSYSNQPQHF
.,TRBV6-4,.,TRBJ1-4,TGTGCCAGCAGTGACGGGAGAGGCTCGACTAATGAAAAACTGTTTTTT,CASSDGRGSTNEKLFF
many,TRBV5-1,.,TRBJ1-1,TGCGCCAGCAGCGCGGACAGTAACACTGAAGCTTTCTTT,CASSADSNTEAFF
.,TRBV5-6,TRBD2,TRBJ2-5,TGTGCCAGCAGCACGGGACTAGCGGGGGGTGAGACCCAGTACTTC,CASSTGLAGGETQYF
.,TRBV5-6,TRBD1,TRBJ1-2,TGTGCCAGCAGCTTAGACAGGGTCTATGGCTACACCTTC,CASSLDRVYGYTF
.,TRBV2,TRBD1,TRBJ2-7,TGTGCCAGCAGTGGGACAGGCGAAGGGCAGTACTTC,CASSGTGEGQYF